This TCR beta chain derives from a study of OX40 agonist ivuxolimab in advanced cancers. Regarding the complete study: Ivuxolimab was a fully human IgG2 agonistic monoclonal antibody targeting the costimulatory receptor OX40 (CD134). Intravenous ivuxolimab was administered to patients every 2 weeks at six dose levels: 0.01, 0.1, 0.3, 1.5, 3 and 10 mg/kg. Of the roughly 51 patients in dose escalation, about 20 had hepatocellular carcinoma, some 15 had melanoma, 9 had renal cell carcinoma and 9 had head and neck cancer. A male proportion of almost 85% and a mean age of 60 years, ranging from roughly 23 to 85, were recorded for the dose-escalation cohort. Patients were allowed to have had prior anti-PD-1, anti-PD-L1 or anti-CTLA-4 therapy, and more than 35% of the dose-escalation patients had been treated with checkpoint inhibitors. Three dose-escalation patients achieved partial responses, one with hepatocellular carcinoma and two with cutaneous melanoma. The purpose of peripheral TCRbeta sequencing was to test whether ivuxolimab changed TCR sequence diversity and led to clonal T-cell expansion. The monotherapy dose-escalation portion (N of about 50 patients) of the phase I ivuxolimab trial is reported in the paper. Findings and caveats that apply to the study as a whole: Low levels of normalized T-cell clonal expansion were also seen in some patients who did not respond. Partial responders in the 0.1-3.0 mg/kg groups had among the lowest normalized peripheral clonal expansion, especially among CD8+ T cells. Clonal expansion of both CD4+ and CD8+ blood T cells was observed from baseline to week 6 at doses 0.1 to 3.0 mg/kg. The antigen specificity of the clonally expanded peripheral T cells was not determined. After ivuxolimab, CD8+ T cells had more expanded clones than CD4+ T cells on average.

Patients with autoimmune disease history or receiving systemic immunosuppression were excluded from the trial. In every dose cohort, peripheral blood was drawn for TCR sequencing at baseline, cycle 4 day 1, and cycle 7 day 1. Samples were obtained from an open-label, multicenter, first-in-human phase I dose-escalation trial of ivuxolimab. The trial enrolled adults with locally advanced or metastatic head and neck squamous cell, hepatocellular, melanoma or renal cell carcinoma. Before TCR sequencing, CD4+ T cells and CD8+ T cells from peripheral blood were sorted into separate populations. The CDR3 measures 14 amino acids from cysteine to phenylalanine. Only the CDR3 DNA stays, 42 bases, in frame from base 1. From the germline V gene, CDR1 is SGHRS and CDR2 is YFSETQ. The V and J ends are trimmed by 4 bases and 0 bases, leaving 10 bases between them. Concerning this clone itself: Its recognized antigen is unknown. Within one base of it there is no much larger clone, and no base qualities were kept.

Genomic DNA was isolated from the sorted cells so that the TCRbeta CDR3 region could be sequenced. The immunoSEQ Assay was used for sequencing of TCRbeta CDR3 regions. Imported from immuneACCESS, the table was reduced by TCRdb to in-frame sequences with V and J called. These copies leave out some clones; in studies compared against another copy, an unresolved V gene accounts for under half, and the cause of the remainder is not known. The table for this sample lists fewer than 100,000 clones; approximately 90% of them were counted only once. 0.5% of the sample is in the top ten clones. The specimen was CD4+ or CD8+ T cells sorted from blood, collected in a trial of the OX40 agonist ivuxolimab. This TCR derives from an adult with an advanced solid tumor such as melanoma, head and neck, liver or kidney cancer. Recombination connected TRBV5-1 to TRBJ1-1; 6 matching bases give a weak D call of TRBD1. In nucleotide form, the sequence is TGCGCCAGCAGCGGGGGACACTTGAACACTGAAGCTTTCTTT. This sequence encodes CASSGGHLNTEAFF.